Described below is a single T cell receptor beta chain sequence and its context. The antigen is undetermined. CDR1 SGHRS and CDR2 YFSETQ come from the germline V gene. The CDR3 length is 18 residues. This entry belongs to a study of post-analysis software for immune sequencing data. Overall study: Recorded disease courses covered relapsing-remitting, secondary progressive and progressive-relapsing multiple sclerosis. Some patients had no subtype annotation.

Tagging with unique molecular identifiers was a feature of the TCR beta cDNA libraries. A few hundred thousand cDNA molecules came from around 1 to 10 million T cells. TCRdb called the PCR reads again in MiXCR, with one record for every CDR3 protein. Here the sample spans about 820,000 distinct CDR3 sequences, about 57% being singletons. Notes on the study in general: Relative to controls, patients had several TRBV segments at higher frequency, with TRBV5-6, TRBV5-1 and TRBV20-1 among these. F-measure co-clustering was strong for batch-matched samples. In multiple sclerosis, normalized Chao1 diversity was significantly below that of controls.

Sequences were obtained from blood. This chain joins TRBV5-1 and TRBJ2-4; 9 bases align to TRBD1. Near its end, the DNA agrees better with TRBJ2-7, so the J call may be wrong. This TCR was sampled from a girl aged 10 to 17 with multiple sclerosis. The CDR3 loop is CASSSRPAGTGIPYEQYF. CDR3 coding DNA: TGCGCCAGCAGCTCCCGACCAGCCGGGACAGGGATACCTTACGAGCAGTACTTC.